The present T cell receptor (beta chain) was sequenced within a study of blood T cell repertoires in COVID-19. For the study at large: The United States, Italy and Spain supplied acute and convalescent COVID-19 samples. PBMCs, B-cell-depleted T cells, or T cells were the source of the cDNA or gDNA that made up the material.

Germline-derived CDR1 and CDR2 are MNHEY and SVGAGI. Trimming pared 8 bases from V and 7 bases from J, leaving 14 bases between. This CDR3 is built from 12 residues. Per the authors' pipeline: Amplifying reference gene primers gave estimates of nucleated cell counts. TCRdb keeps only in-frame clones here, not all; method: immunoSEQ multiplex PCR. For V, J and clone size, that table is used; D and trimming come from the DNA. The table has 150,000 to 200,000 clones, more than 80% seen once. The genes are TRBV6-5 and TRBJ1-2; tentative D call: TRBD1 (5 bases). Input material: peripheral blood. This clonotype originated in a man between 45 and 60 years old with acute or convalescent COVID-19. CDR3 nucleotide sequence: TGTGCCAGCCGGAGGGGAGAGTCTGGCTACACCTTC. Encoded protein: CASRRGESGYTF.